This entry lists 20 T cell receptor beta chains sequenced from one sample in a study of cytomegalovirus exposure and HLA in healthy donors (dated 2017 in TCRdb). To prepare the library, the immunoSEQ multiplex PCR assay was applied. A mixture of 60 forward primers for TCR Vbeta segments and 13 reverse primers for TCR Jbeta segments was used in the multiplex PCR. TCRdb holds this immuneACCESS table with in-frame rearrangements only. Some clones are missing; in checked studies, unresolved V genes explain under half, and the rest has no known cause. In this sample the table shows about 120,000 clones, 75% to 80% of which occur a single time. The top ten constitute more than 10% of the sample. Sequencing was done on a sample of PBMCs. These receptors all stem from a woman in her 40s in good health and CMV-seropositive.

V and J are TRBV5-1 and TRBJ1-3; D not certain. V shed 2 bases and J shed 3 bases, with 15 bases lying between them. The CDR3 is 16 residues long. Germline V lookup: CDR1 SGHRS, CDR2 YFSETQ. The CDR3 DNA sequence: TGCGCCAGCAGCTTCGCAGGTGTTTTGTATGGAAACACCATATATTTT. Protein sequence: CASSFAGVLYGNTIYF.

The V call is TRBV6-1, the J call TRBJ1-5; 9 bases are a match to TRBD1. The length of the CDR3 is 15 residues. CDR1 is MNHNS, CDR2 SASEGT, per germline. The V gene end was trimmed by 5 bases and the J gene end by 1 base; junction bases not matched to a gene: 3. The CDR3 loop is CASSRTGVSNQPQHF. The DNA of the CDR3 is TGTGCCAGCAGTAGGACAGGGGTGAGCAATCAGCCCCAGCATTTT.

This chain links TRBV7-9 with TRBJ2-7, with a tentative D call TRBD1 (6 bases). V was cut by 5 bases and J by 3 bases, with 11 bases left in between. The CDR3 contains 13 residues. CDR1 and CDR2 from the germline V gene are SEHNR and FQNEAQ (reference sequence). The CDR3 DNA sequence: TGTGCCAGCAGCGACGGACAGTTCTACGAGCAGTACTTC. This gives the protein CASSDGQFYEQYF.

The V and J genes are TRBV25-1 and TRBJ2-7; TRBD2 aligns across 8 bases. This CDR3 comprises 16 residues. With 6 bases clipped from V and 4 bases from J, the junction kept 14 bases outside the gene matches. Germline loops: CDR1 MGHDK, CDR2 SYGVNS. CDR3 protein: CASSPGGGVGFYEQYF. CDR3 DNA: TGTGCCAGCAGCCCGGGAGGGGGAGTGGGTTTTTACGAGCAGTACTTC.

The chain is built from TRBV10-3 and TRBJ2-2; 7 bases line up with TRBD2. The V gene's germline CDR1 is ENHRY and CDR2 SYGVKD. The CDR3 totals 13 residues. Germline trimming cut 8 bases from V and 1 base from J; bases unmatched to any gene: 1. The chain's CDR3 is CAIGGGNTGELFF. The DNA of the CDR3 is TGTGCCATCGGGGGGGGGAACACCGGGGAGCTGTTTTTT.

This clone was seen only a few times. The chain recombines TRBV25-1 with TRBJ2-5, with 12 bases aligning to TRBD1. The trim removed 8 bases at V and 7 bases at J, leaving 8 bases unmatched. Germline-derived CDR1 and CDR2 are MGHDK and SYGVNS. The length of the CDR3 is 14 residues. The chain's CDR3 is CASVGQGATWTQYF. CDR3 in DNA: TGTGCCAGCGTGGGACAGGGGGCGACTTGGACCCAGTACTTC.

The V gene is TRBV7-8, the J gene TRBJ1-4; perhaps TRBD1 as D (5 bases). CDR1 SGHVS and CDR2 FQNEAQ come from the germline V gene. Trimming took off 0 bases at V and 3 bases at J, with 11 bases between the two ends. The CDR3 extends over 16 amino acids. The CDR3 bases are TGTGCCAGCAGCTTAGCGGCCCAGGGATCTAATGAAAAACTGTTTTTT. Translation: CASSLAAQGSNEKLFF.

This clone came up a few times. The chain uses TRBV27 and TRBJ2-2; 9 bases are shared with TRBD1. V gave up 8 bases and J gave up 2 bases; unmatched junction bases: 18. The germline gives CDR1 MNHEY, CDR2 SMNVEV (reference sequence). The length of the CDR3 is 19 residues. Here the CDR3 reads CASRDPGARTGVNTGELFF. As DNA, the CDR3 is TGTGCCAGCCGCGATCCAGGAGCCCGGACAGGGGTTAACACCGGGGAGCTGTTTTTT.

This chain connects TRBV27 to TRBJ2-3; 9 bases match TRBD1. Germline trimming cut 8 bases from V and 2 bases from J; bases unmatched to any gene: 11. Germline values: CDR1 MNHEY, CDR2 SMNVEV (reference sequence). The CDR3 loop spans 16 amino acids. This CDR3 is CASGNPGQGPTDTQYF. In DNA form, the CDR3 reads TGTGCCAGCGGGAACCCGGGACAGGGTCCCACAGATACGCAGTATTTT.

This chain joins TRBV7-8 and TRBJ1-1, with D perhaps matching TRBD1 (5 bases). Trimming stripped 2 bases from V and 3 bases from J, with 13 bases between. Germline-derived CDR1 and CDR2 are SGHVS and FQNEAQ. CDR3 length equals 15 residues. The CDR3: CASSLHQGTYTEAFF. Here the CDR3 DNA reads TGTGCCAGCAGCTTACATCAGGGTACGTACACTGAAGCTTTCTTT. Based on the CDR3 plus reference TRBV7-8 and TRBJ1-1, the full variable domain is GAGVSQSPRYKVAKRGQDVALRCDPISGHVSLFWYQQALGQGPEFLTYFQNEAQLDKSGLPSDRFFAERPEGSVSTLKIQRTQQEDSAVYLCASSLHQGTYTEAFFGQGTRLTVV.

This sequence joins TRBV7-8 and TRBJ2-1, with D uncertain. Trimming stripped 6 bases from V and 8 bases from J, with 14 bases between. The germline gives CDR1 SGHVS, CDR2 FQNEAQ. This CDR3 spans 13 amino acids. CDR3 loop: CASRVPGGHEQFF. CDR3 nucleotide sequence: TGTGCCAGCAGGGTACCGGGTGGCCATGAGCAGTTCTTC. Together with reference TRBV7-8 and TRBJ2-1, the CDR3 gives the full variable domain: GAGVSQSPRYKVAKRGQDVALRCDPISGHVSLFWYQQALGQGPEFLTYFQNEAQLDKSGLPSDRFFAERPEGSVSTLKIQRTQQEDSAVYLCASRVPGGHEQFFGPGTRLTVL.

This clone turned up a few times. The V call is TRBV4-2, the J call TRBJ1-5; weak D call: TRBD1 (6 bases). The V and J ends lost 6 bases and 2 bases respectively, with 14 bases between them. CDR1 and CDR2 (germline): LGHNA, YNFKEQ. The CDR3 covers 15 residues. The CDR3 nucleotides are TGTGCCAGCAGACAGGGCATTTTTGGCAATCAGCCCCAGCATTTT. Protein: CASRQGIFGNQPQHF.

There are a few counts of this clone. The chain has TRBV5-5 and TRBJ2-2; no clear D. Trimming cost V 0 bases and J 1 base, with 7 bases left between them. Looked up from germline, CDR1 is SGHKS and CDR2 is YYEKEE (reference sequence). The CDR3 covers 15 residues. CDR3 in amino acids: CASSLEPGNTGELFF. As DNA, the CDR3 is TGTGCCAGCAGCTTGGAGCCCGGGAACACCGGGGAGCTGTTTTTT.

The chain uses TRBV7-9 and TRBJ1-5; 7 nucleotides line up with TRBD1. The V and J ends lost 6 bases and 9 bases, in that order; junction bases with no gene match: 11. The CDR3 length is 14 residues. From germline, CDR1 is SEHNR and CDR2 FQNEAQ (reference sequence). As DNA, the CDR3 is TGTGCCAGCAGTTCCACAGGGGTCGGCTGGCCCCAGCATTTT. Amino acids: CASSSTGVGWPQHF.

A word on this clone: An end of the junction differs from the germline gene, which may be a read error. The chain employs TRBV27 and TRBJ1-4; 8 positions match TRBD1. The CDR3 length is 14 residues. The germline gives CDR1 MNHEY, CDR2 SMNVEV (reference sequence). The CDR3 loop reads CASSWGQAKEKLFF. The CDR3 DNA is TGTGCCAGCAGCTGGGGACAGGCTAAGGAAAAACTGTTTTTT.

The DNA for the CDR3 is TGTGCCAGCCGGGACTTGGGGGAGACCCAGTACTTC. As protein: CASRDLGETQYF. The rearrangement links TRBV2 to TRBJ2-5; TRBD2 is a possible D gene (6 bases). The ends were cut back, 8 bases at V and 5 bases at J, with 12 bases in the middle. Germline assignment: CDR1 SNHLY and CDR2 FYNNEI. There are 12 residues in the CDR3. Drawing the rest from reference TRBV2 and TRBJ2-5, the complete variable domain is EPEVTQTPSHQVTQMGQEVILRCVPISNHLYFYWYRQILGQKVEFLVSFYNNEISEKSEIFDDQFSVERPDGSNFTLKIRSTKLEDSAMYFCASRDLGETQYFGPGTRLLVL.

The chain has TRBV7-2 and TRBJ1-2; the match to TRBD1 covers 7 bases. Germline CDR1 and CDR2: SGHTA and FQGNSA. The length of the CDR3 is 15 residues. Trimming cost V 2 bases and J 2 bases; bases outside gene matches: 5. In DNA form, the CDR3 reads TGTGCCAGCAGCTTAAACAGGGGCGGGAACTATGGCTACACCTTC. Protein: CASSLNRGGNYGYTF.

The rearrangement links TRBV19 to TRBJ2-2, with D possibly TRBD2 on 6 matching bases. V lost 11 bases and J 2 bases, leaving 21 bases between the germline ends. CDR1 is LNHDA and CDR2 is SQIVND in the germline V gene (reference sequence). CDR3 length: 16 amino acids. DNA for the CDR3: TGTGCCTCACTACCATGGGGGGAACTAAACACCGGGGAGCTGTTTTTT. Translation: CASLPWGELNTGELFF. The whole variable domain, filled in from reference TRBV19 and TRBJ2-2, reads DGGITQSPKYLFRKEGQNVTLSCEQNLNHDAMYWYRQDPGQGLRLIYYSQIVNDFQKGDIAEGYSVSREKKESFPLTVTSAQKNPTAFYLCASLPWGELNTGELFFGEGSRLTVL.

V gene TRBV11-2 combines with J gene TRBJ2-5; maybe TRBD2 (6 bases). Trimming stripped 5 bases from V and 1 base from J, with 8 bases between. Germline CDR1 SGHAT, CDR2 FQNNGV. The CDR3 contains 13 residues. CDR3 sequence (DNA): TGTGCCAGCAGCCCGGGACTCCAAGAGACCCAGTACTTC. Protein: CASSPGLQETQYF.

This chain uses TRBV5-1 with TRBJ1-2; TRBD1 matches at 7 bases. CDR1 is SGHRS, CDR2 YFSETQ, per germline. The CDR3 contains 14 residues. J gave up 3 bases and V 4 bases, and 6 bases lay outside the gene matches. The CDR3 is CASSMTGTDYGYTF. CDR3 DNA: TGCGCCAGCAGCATGACCGGGACAGACTATGGCTACACCTTC.